The 12 T cell receptor beta chains reported below all come from one sample, sequenced in a study of cytomegalovirus exposure and HLA in healthy donors. PCR used 60 Vbeta primers and 13 Jbeta primers. Clones were read by immunoSEQ multiplex PCR, and TCRdb kept only the in-frame ones, dropping some. The sample data list approximately 130,000 clones. Source material: PBMCs. These TCRs come from an older woman in good health and CMV-seronegative.

The chain couples TRBV6-1 to TRBJ2-1, with 8 bases identical to TRBD2. Per germline, CDR1 MNHNS and CDR2 SASEGT. J gave up 5 bases and V 6 bases, and 9 bases lay outside the gene matches. The CDR3 runs 15 residues. The CDR3 here is CASRLIAGPNNEQFF. CDR3 coding DNA: TGTGCCAGCAGGCTAATAGCGGGACCTAACAATGAGCAGTTCTTC.

The V gene is TRBV18, the J gene TRBJ1-1; D is uncertain. The germline V gene encodes CDR1 KGHSH and CDR2 LQKENI. Trimming took 3 bases from V and 0 from J, leaving 8 bases between them. The length of the CDR3 is 14 residues. CDR3 loop: CASSPQNMNTEAFF. The CDR3 DNA is TGTGCCAGCTCACCTCAAAACATGAACACTGAAGCTTTCTTT.

The chain recombines TRBV5-1 with TRBJ2-7, with a weak D call TRBD2 (5 bases). CDR3 length equals 14 residues. The germline CDR1 and CDR2 sequences are SGHRS and YFSETQ. Trimming pared 7 bases from V and 3 bases from J, leaving 17 bases between. For the CDR3, the DNA is TGCGCCAGCTACCCCGAGCCGGGATACTACGAGCAGTACTTC. It is translated as CASYPEPGYYEQYF.

The V call is TRBV6-6, the J call TRBJ2-3; the D is unclear. Germline V CDR1 and CDR2: MNHNY, SVGAGI (reference sequence). The CDR3 contains 14 residues. The V gene lost 6 bases and the J gene lost 0 bases, with 10 bases spanning the gap. The chain's CDR3 is CASSDSTSTDTQYF. CDR3 bases: TGTGCCAGCAGCGACTCAACCAGCACAGATACGCAGTATTTT.

The chain links TRBV2 to TRBJ1-5; 8 nucleotides align to TRBD1. V lost 6 bases and J lost 0; bases outside the gene matches: 4. There are 15 residues in the CDR3. Germline loops: CDR1 SNHLY, CDR2 FYNNEI. The CDR3 is CASRSGTGSNQPQHF. The CDR3 DNA is TGTGCCAGCAGGTCCGGGACAGGTAGCAATCAGCCCCAGCATTTT.

The chain is built from TRBV9 and TRBJ1-2, with unresolved D. The germline V and J ends were trimmed by 0 bases and 2 bases, with 8 bases remaining between them. Germline-derived CDR1 and CDR2 are SGDLS and YYNGEE. This CDR3 region has 14 residues. The CDR3, as DNA: TGTGCCAGCAGCGTAGCTACGGGGAACTATGGCTACACCTTC. This gives the protein CASSVATGNYGYTF.

DNA for the CDR3: TGTGCCAGCAGCGACCTAGGGCAGGGGAACACTGAAGCTTTCTTT. This gives the protein CASSDLGQGNTEAFF. The chain couples TRBV5-4 to TRBJ1-1; D is perhaps TRBD1 (5 bases). Germline V lookup: CDR1 SGHNT, CDR2 YYREEE (reference sequence). V was pared by 4 bases and J by 1 base, with 14 bases between. The CDR3 contains 15 residues.

This chain connects TRBV4-1 to TRBJ2-7; 11 nucleotides agree with TRBD2. The CDR3 length is 18 residues. V shed 4 bases and J 2 bases; nucleotides not matched to a gene: 13. Germline CDR1 and CDR2: MGHRA and YSYEKL. The CDR3 nucleotides are TGCGCCAGCAGCCCAGACGCTCTGGGGGGACTAGCGGCCTACGAGCAGTACTTC. This encodes CASSPDALGGLAAYEQYF.

This rearrangement joins TRBV28 to TRBJ1-2; D is perhaps TRBD1 (5 bases). The CDR3 runs 12 residues. Germline CDR1 is MDHEN and CDR2 is SYDVKM. Between the trimmed V and J ends, which lost 7 bases and 9 bases, there was a span of 15 bases. In DNA form, the CDR3 reads TGTGCCAGCATTTCTCAGGGAGGAAGCTACACCTTC. Its protein is CASISQGGSYTF.

The chain couples TRBV27 to TRBJ2-1; TRBD2 is a possible D gene (5 bases). Trimming left V 3 bases short and J 9 bases short, with 9 bases between. Germline V lookup: CDR1 MNHEY, CDR2 SMNVEV (reference sequence). CDR3 length equals 12 residues. The CDR3 sequence: CASSFPEGEQFF. The CDR3 DNA is TGTGCCAGCAGTTTCCCTGAGGGTGAGCAGTTCTTC.

The chain employs TRBV5-6 and TRBJ2-1; 7 bases line up with TRBD1. V dropped 5 bases and J dropped 7; count of bases not matched to a gene: 12. Per germline, CDR1 SGHDT and CDR2 YYEEEE. The CDR3 has 15 amino acids. The CDR3 sequence: CASRSWDRVKNEQFF. CDR3 sequence (DNA): TGTGCCAGCAGGTCCTGGGACAGAGTAAAAAATGAGCAGTTCTTC. Variable domain in full (rest from reference TRBV5-6 and TRBJ2-1): DAGVTQSPTHLIKTRGQQVTLRCSPKSGHDTVSWYQQALGQGPQFIFQYYEEEERQRGNFPDRFSGHQFPNYSSELNVNALLLGDSALYLCASRSWDRVKNEQFFGPGTRLTVL.

V is TRBV5-1 and J is TRBJ2-7, with D hard to call. CDR1 is SGHRS, CDR2 YFSETQ, per germline. This CDR3 is built from 14 residues. V lost 0 bases to trimming and J lost 0 bases, with 7 bases between them. CDR3 coding DNA: TGCGCCAGCAGCTTGGACAAAGTCTCCTACGAGCAGTACTTC. Amino acids: CASSLDKVSYEQYF.